This TCR beta chain originates from a study of CD8 T cells in ankylosing spondylitis. Study conclusions and caveats: Disease-linked clones, CD8+, were relatively rare in peripheral blood. A motif of eight or nine highly homologous TCR beta variants was seen as apparently characteristic of ankylosing spondylitis blood. Some motif variants were previously reported in reactive arthritis synovial fluid and blood. Reported data indicate significant enrichment of disease-linked clones within matched ankylosing spondylitis synovial fluid.

The CDR3 loop spans 15 amino acids. V lost 5 bases and J lost 4; bases outside the gene matches: 5. There are a few counts of this clonotype. Its cognate antigen is unknown. Quantitative 5'-RACE with molecular barcodes generated TCR beta libraries. TCRdb independently ran MiXCR on the 5' RACE reads; one entry per CDR3 protein. The sample lists hundreds of thousands of distinct CDR3 sequences, about 13% occurring once. The source of this sequence is a male donor with ankylosing spondylitis. The chain recombines TRBV12-3 or TRBV12-4 with TRBJ2-3; 11 positions match TRBD2. The specimen was blood, either unsorted or a sorted T cell fraction (not recorded which). CDR3 protein: CASSHSGRGPDTQYF. In DNA form, the CDR3 reads TGTGCCAGCAGTCATAGCGGGAGGGGCCCAGATACGCAGTATTTT.